There are a few counts of the clone carrying this TCR beta chain. Its antigen is unidentified. These data originate in a study of T-cell reconstitution after alpha-beta-depleted transplantation in children. Notes on the study in general: At one year after transplant, newly produced T cells mostly accounted for T-cell counts and diversity. For some patients, TCRbeta diversity was high at day 60 because of recipient T cells and thymic progenitors that survived. About two months after transplant, alpha-beta T cells reportedly came from several hundred expanded graft clones.

Using unique molecular identifiers, the investigators prepared the TCRbeta library. TCRdb reprocessed the PCR reads with MiXCR, giving one entry per CDR3 protein. This sample carries 550,000 to 600,000 distinct CDR3 sequences, roughly 24% of them seen once, and the ten largest clones take less than 15%. The receptor was derived from a boy under two years old who had a stem cell transplant for acute myeloid leukemia, so the T cells may come from the graft donor. The sequenced sample was PBMCs, mostly from graft donor cells, obtained 360 days after TCRalphabeta/CD19-depleted stem cell transplant.

CDR3 nucleotides: TGTGCCAGACGACAGGTCCCACGATCCTACGAGCAGTACGTC. It yields the protein CARRQVPRSYEQYV. V usage is TRBV21-1 and J usage is TRBJ2-7; TRBD1, the D gene given by the table, was not confirmed from the DNA. TRBV21-1 is a pseudogene. The CDR3 contains 14 residues.